This T cell receptor beta chain was retrieved from a study of T cell repertoires in aging, cancer and after chemotherapy. Points from the study as a whole: Age-matched healthy donors had significantly more diverse, less clonal blood TCR repertoires than untreated cancer patients.

This clonotype is labeled medium-sized. Its antigen is unknown. The V gene's germline CDR1 is SQVTM and CDR2 ANQGSEA. Trimming pared 1 base from V and 5 bases from J, leaving 12 bases between. This CDR3 is 14 amino acids long. The template was genomic DNA from peripheral blood, not RNA. Rearranged V-D-J TRB sequences were amplified with a mixed TRB-A/B primer pool. TCRdb processed the multiplex PCR reads anew with MiXCR; each CDR3 protein has one entry. The sample carries more than 9,000 distinct CDR3 sequences, 32% recorded once. The rearrangement joins TRBV29-1 to TRBJ2-1, with D perhaps TRBD2 (6 bases). What was sequenced was blood. This clonotype originated in a human donor in good health. The CDR3 here is CSVEVFGSNNEQFF. Written as DNA, the CDR3 is TGCAGCGTTGAAGTTTTCGGGAGTAACAATGAGCAGTTCTTC.